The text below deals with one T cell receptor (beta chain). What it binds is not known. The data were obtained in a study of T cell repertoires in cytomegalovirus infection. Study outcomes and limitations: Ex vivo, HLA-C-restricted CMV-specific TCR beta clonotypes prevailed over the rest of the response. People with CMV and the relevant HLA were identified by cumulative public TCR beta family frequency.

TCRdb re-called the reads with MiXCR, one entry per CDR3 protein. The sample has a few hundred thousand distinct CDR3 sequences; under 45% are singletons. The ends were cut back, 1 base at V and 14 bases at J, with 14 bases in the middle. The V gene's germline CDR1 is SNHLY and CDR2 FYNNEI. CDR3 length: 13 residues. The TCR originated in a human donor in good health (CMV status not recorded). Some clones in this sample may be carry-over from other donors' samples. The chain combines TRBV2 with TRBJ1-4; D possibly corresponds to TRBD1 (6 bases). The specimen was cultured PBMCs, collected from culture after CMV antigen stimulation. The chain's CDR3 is CASSEEGGRKLFF. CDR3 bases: TGTGCCAGCAGTGAAGAGGGGGGCCGAAAGCTGTTTTTT.